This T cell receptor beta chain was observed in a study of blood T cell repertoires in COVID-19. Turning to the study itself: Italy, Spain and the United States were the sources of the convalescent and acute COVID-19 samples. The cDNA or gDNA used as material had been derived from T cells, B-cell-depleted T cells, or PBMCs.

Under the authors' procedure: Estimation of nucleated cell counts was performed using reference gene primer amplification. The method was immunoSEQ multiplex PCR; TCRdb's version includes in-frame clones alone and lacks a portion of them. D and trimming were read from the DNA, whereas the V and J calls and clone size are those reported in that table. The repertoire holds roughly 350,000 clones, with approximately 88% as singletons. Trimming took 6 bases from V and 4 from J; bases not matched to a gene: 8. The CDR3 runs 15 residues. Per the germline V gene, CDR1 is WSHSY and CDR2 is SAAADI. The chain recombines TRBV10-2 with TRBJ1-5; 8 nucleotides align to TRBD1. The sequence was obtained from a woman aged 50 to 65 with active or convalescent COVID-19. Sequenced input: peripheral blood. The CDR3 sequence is CASSRAGQGNQPQHF. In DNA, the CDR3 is TGCGCCAGCAGCCGAGCCGGACAGGGAAATCAGCCCCAGCATTTT.